Sequencing of this T cell receptor (beta chain) was carried out in a study of OX40 agonist ivuxolimab in advanced cancers. Study summary: Administration of intravenous ivuxolimab to patients occurred every 2 weeks at 0.01 to 10 mg/kg. Prior therapy, whether anti-PD-1, anti-PD-L1 or anti-CTLA-4, was allowed, and 40% had some. Study-wide points: Individuals who were partial responders at 0.1-3.0 mg/kg had clonal expansion that ranked among the lowest.

The trim removed 4 bases at V and 0 bases at J, leaving 6 bases unmatched. Germline V gives CDR1 SGHRS, CDR2 YFSETQ. This CDR3 has 16 residues. Points on this clone: No antigen is known for it.

Produced via immunoSEQ multiplex PCR; TCRdb's table is partial and in-frame only. The sample records tens of thousands of clones, 85% to 90% being singletons. This TCR was sampled from an adult with an advanced solid tumor such as melanoma, head and neck, liver or kidney cancer. The chain is built from TRBV5-1 and TRBJ1-3; 8 bases fit TRBD1. The input for sequencing was CD4+ or CD8+ T cells sorted from blood, taken in a trial of the OX40 agonist ivuxolimab. Written as DNA, the CDR3 is TGCGCCAGCAGCCGACAGGGGACTCGCTCTGGAAACACCATATATTTT. It is translated as CASSRQGTRSGNTIYF.